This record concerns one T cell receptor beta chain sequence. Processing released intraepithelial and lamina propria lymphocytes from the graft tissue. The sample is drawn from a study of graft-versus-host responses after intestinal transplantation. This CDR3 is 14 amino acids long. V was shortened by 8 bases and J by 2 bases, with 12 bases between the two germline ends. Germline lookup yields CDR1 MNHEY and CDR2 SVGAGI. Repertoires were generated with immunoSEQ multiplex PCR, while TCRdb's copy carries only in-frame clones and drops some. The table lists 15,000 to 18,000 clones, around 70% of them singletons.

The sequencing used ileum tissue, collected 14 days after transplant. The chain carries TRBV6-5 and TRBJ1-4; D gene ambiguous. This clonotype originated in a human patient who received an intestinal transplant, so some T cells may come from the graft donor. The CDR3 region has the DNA TGTGCCAGCCAATTTTCGGCGACTAATGAAAAACTGTTTTTT. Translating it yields CASQFSATNEKLFF.